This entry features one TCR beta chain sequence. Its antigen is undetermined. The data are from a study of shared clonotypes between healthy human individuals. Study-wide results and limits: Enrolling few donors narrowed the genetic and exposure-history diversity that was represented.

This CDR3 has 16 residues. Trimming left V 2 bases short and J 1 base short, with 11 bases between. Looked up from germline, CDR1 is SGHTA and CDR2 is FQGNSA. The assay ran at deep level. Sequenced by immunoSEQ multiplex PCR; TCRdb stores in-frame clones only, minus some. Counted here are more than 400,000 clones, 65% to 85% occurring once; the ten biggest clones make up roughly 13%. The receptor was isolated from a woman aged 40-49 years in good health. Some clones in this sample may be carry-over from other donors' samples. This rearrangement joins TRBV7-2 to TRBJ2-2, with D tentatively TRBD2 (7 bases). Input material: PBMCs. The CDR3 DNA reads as TGTGCCAGCAGCTTACTAGCGGACAGGAACACCGGGGAGCTGTTTTTT. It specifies CASSLLADRNTGELFF.